This T cell receptor beta chain was identified in a study of OX40 agonist ivuxolimab in advanced cancers. For the study at large: Patients receiving dose escalation had hepatocellular carcinoma, melanoma, renal cell or head and neck cancer. Averaging 60 years in age, with a range of roughly 23 to 80, the cohort was about 85% male.

Concerning this clone: Its antigen is not identified.

Germline-derived CDR1 and CDR2 are SGHRS and YFSETQ. The CDR3 consists of 14 residues. V gave up 5 bases and J gave up 1 base, with 10 bases separating them. Study-wide results and caveats: CD4+ and CD8+ T cells in blood underwent clonal expansion by week 6 at 0.1 to 3.0 mg/kg. On average, CD8+ T cells had more expanded clones than CD4+.

The method was immunoSEQ multiplex PCR; TCRdb's version includes in-frame clones alone and lacks a portion of them. Of roughly 100,000 clones detected, approximately 90% appear once; the ten largest clones hold roughly 0.8%. The TCR comes from an adult with an advanced solid tumor such as melanoma, head and neck, liver or kidney cancer. Source: CD4+ or CD8+ T cells sorted from blood, taken in a trial of the OX40 agonist ivuxolimab. The rearrangement joins TRBV5-1 to TRBJ1-3; D is uncertain. CDR3 in amino acids: CASRFDVSGNTIYF. CDR3 bases: TGCGCCAGCAGGTTCGATGTTTCTGGAAACACCATATATTTT.